The 13 T cell receptor beta chains listed next were all sequenced from one sample in a study of shared clonotypes between healthy human individuals. Profiling relied on immunoSEQ multiplex PCR, and the TCRdb table lists in-frame clones only, not all of them. Of 2,500,000 or so clones listed, around 90% are singletons. Input material: naive CD4+ T cells sorted from blood. Sample subset: CD45RA+ positively selected. The receptors originated from a man younger than 30 in good health.

J is TRBJ2-5 and V is TRBV28, with 12 bases aligning to TRBD2. The CDR3 spans 17 residues. V shed 6 bases and J 1 base; nucleotides not matched to a gene: 9. Germline V gene sequence: CDR1 MDHEN, CDR2 SYDVKM. The CDR3, as DNA: TGTGCCAGCAGAGGACTAGCGGGGCCCGGCCCCCAAGAGACCCAGTACTTC. This codes for CASRGLAGPGPQETQYF. Looking up the rest from reference TRBV28 and TRBJ2-5 gives the full variable domain: DVKVTQSSRYLVKRTGEKVFLECVQDMDHENMFWYRQDPGLGLRLIYFSYDVKMKEKGDIPEGYSVSREKKERFSLILESASTNQTSMYLCASRGLAGPGPQETQYFGPGTRLLVL.

The chain employs TRBV5-3 and TRBJ2-1; 11 bases are shared with TRBD1. TRBV5-3 is labeled an ORF, and its function is uncertain. The CDR3 totals 18 residues. J lost 0 bases, V lost 0 bases, and 5 bases had no gene match. CDR3 sequence (DNA): TGTGCCAGAAGCTTGGCCGGGACAGGGGGACACTCCTACAATGAGCAGTTCTTC. Its translation: CARSLAGTGGHSYNEQFF.

The chain combines TRBV11-2 with TRBJ2-1; 7 nucleotides match TRBD2. Losses at the gene ends were 5 bases for V and 0 bases for J; bases not matched to a gene: 4. Germline V gene lookup returns CDR1 SGHAT and CDR2 FQNNGV. The CDR3 contains 15 residues. DNA of the CDR3: TGTGCCAGCAGCCATCGGGACTACTCCTACAATGAGCAGTTCTTC. This codes for CASSHRDYSYNEQFF.

Notes on this clone: The sample carries other DNA sequences with the same CDR3. V and J are TRBV5-1 and TRBJ2-5; D is perhaps TRBD2 (5 bases). The CDR3 extends over 13 amino acids. The V and J ends lost 0 bases and 3 bases respectively, with 6 bases between them. Germline-derived CDR1 and CDR2 are SGHRS and YFSETQ. The CDR3 region has the DNA TGCGCCAGCAGCTTGGTCGGGGAAGAGACCCAGTACTTC. As protein: CASSLVGEETQYF.

This clone has more than one count but fewer than ten. This chain connects TRBV30 to TRBJ1-1, with TRBD1 identical over 8 bases. V dropped 5 bases and J dropped 2; count of bases not matched to a gene: 10. Germline lookup yields CDR1 GTSNPN and CDR2 SVGIG (reference sequence). The CDR3 totals 15 residues. The DNA for the CDR3 is TGTGCCTGGGCCCGAGTGACAGGGGTTAACACTGAAGCTTTCTTT. This sequence encodes CAWARVTGVNTEAFF.

The genes are TRBV25-1 and TRBJ2-2, with D perhaps matching TRBD1 or TRBD2 (6 bases each). The CDR3 extends over 16 amino acids. Between the trimmed V and J ends, which lost 5 bases and 3 bases, there was a span of 16 bases. Germline V gene sequence: CDR1 MGHDK, CDR2 SYGVNS. CDR3 in amino acids: CASSNPTGGDTGELFF. Written as DNA, the CDR3 is TGTGCCAGCAGTAACCCGACAGGAGGGGACACCGGGGAGCTGTTTTTT.

V is TRBV5-6 and J is TRBJ2-7, with D uncertain. The CDR3 has 13 residues. Germline CDR1 reads SGHDT; CDR2 reads YYEEEE. V gave up 6 bases and J gave up 2 bases, with 12 bases separating them. The CDR3 sequence: CASNQIGPYEQYF. CDR3 in DNA: TGTGCCAGCAACCAAATAGGTCCCTACGAGCAGTACTTC.

To note about this clone: The same CDR3 also results from other DNA sequences found in this sample. The chain has TRBV5-4 and TRBJ2-5, with 10 bases that match TRBD2. In germline, CDR1 is SGHNT, CDR2 YYREEE (reference sequence). There are 16 residues in the CDR3. V lost 0 bases, J lost 4 bases, and 6 bases stayed unmatched. For the CDR3, the DNA is TGTGCCAGCAGCTTGGGACTAGCGGGTGGATTAGAGACCCAGTACTTC. The encoded protein is CASSLGLAGGLETQYF.

This chain joins TRBV25-1 and TRBJ2-5; D unresolved. Looked up from germline, CDR1 is MGHDK and CDR2 is SYGVNS. The CDR3 runs to 15 residues. Trimming took off 1 base at V and 5 bases at J, with 14 bases between the two ends. For the CDR3, the DNA is TGTGCCAGCAGTGAATGGGCCAAAACCGGGGAGACCCAGTACTTC. It is translated as CASSEWAKTGETQYF.

This sequence joins TRBV28 and TRBJ2-5; D gene unclear. CDR1 MDHEN and CDR2 SYDVKM come from the germline V gene. This CDR3 comprises 14 residues. Trimming took off 5 bases at V and 5 bases at J, with 15 bases between the two ends. In DNA form, the CDR3 reads TGTGCCAGCAGTCAACTACTCAGAATGGAGACCCAGTACTTC. Residues: CASSQLLRMETQYF.

The CDR3 loop reads CASSPRSDTYEQYF. The CDR3 bases are TGCGCCAGCAGCCCCCGGTCCGATACCTACGAGCAGTACTTC. This chain uses TRBV5-1 with TRBJ2-7; D gene unclear. This CDR3 region has 14 residues. V was shortened by 4 bases and J by 2 bases, with 13 bases between the two germline ends. Germline values: CDR1 SGHRS, CDR2 YFSETQ. Drawing the rest from reference TRBV5-1 and TRBJ2-7, the complete variable domain is KAGVTQTPRYLIKTRGQQVTLSCSPISGHRSVSWYQQTPGQGLQFLFEYFSETQRNKGNFPGRFSGRQFSNSRSEMNVSTLELGDSALYLCASSPRSDTYEQYFGPGTRLTVT.

This clone was counted between two and nine times. This rearrangement joins TRBV18 to TRBJ1-1, with D perhaps TRBD1 (6 bases). This CDR3 is built from 13 residues. Germline V gene data show CDR1 as KGHSH and CDR2 as LQKENI. Trimming stripped 6 bases from V and 4 bases from J, with 12 bases between. The CDR3 bases are TGTGCCAGCTCCCCCGGACAGTTCACTGAAGCTTTCTTT. Protein product: CASSPGQFTEAFF.

This clone was observed a single time. The chain combines TRBV6-6 with TRBJ2-4; TRBD1 agrees at 8 bases. CDR1 is MNHNY and CDR2 is SVGAGI in the germline V gene (reference sequence). The CDR3 has 15 amino acids. The J segment lost 7 bases and the V segment lost 4 bases, leaving 9 bases of the junction unmatched. The CDR3 bases are TGTGCCAGCAGTTTCCGGACAGGGAGCGGGAACATTCAGTACTTC. Translation: CASSFRTGSGNIQYF.